This T cell receptor beta chain was recorded in a study of CD8 T cells in Susac syndrome. Study background: When their blood was taken, the Susac syndrome patients had either not yet had any therapy, were taking corticosteroids, or were taking intravenous immunoglobulin alone.

V shed 5 bases and J shed 4 bases, with 15 bases lying between them. This CDR3 region has 14 residues. CDR1 and CDR2 from the germline V gene are MNHEY and SMNVEV (reference sequence). An amount of RNA that ranged from roughly 0.45 to 1 ug was reverse transcribed with random hexamers. The amplification used immunoSEQ multiplex PCR on TCR beta CDR3; it spanned 54 Vbeta and 13 Jbeta. TCRdb itself ran the immunoSEQ multiplex PCR reads through MiXCR, one entry per CDR3 protein. This table holds tens of thousands of distinct CDR3 sequences, more than 85% found once. This TCR was sampled from a human donor with Susac syndrome. V is TRBV27 and J is TRBJ2-7; the D is unclear. The specimen was CD4+ T cells from PBMCs. The CDR3 DNA is TGTGCCAGCAGTCCACGGGCGGCTGCTTACGAGCAGTACTTC. Its protein product is CASSPRAAAYEQYF.